One and the same sample provided the 27 T cell receptor beta chains below, sequenced in a study of identical twins. One entry per CDR3 protein results from TCRdb running MiXCR on the 5' RACE reads. The sample carries 450,000 or so distinct CDR3 sequences, roughly a quarter recorded once. These data also featured in a second study, about T cells expressing NK-cell markers.

Sequenced input: CD4+ T cells sorted from blood. Receptors were obtained from a woman between 18 and 30 years old in good health.

The chain links TRBV20-1 to TRBJ2-7; 9 nucleotides line up with TRBD2. CDR3 size: 14 residues. The germline gives CDR1 DFQATT, CDR2 SNEGSKA (reference sequence). The J segment lost 3 bases and the V segment lost 1 base, leaving 4 bases of the junction unmatched. The CDR3 DNA sequence: TGCAGTGCTAGAGGAAAGACTAGCGGCTACGAGCAGTACTTC. Its protein product is CSARGKTSGYEQYF.

This clonotype has just one count. This chain uses TRBV7-2 with TRBJ2-2, with 11 nucleotides matching TRBD1. The CDR3 totals 14 residues. V was clipped by 5 bases and J by 9 bases; unmatched bases: 5. CDR1 and CDR2 (germline): SGHTA, FQGNSA. The CDR3 protein is CASSLGQGGRELFF. DNA for the CDR3: TGTGCCAGCAGCCTGGGACAGGGGGGCAGGGAGCTGTTTTTT.

The J gene is TRBJ1-1, the V gene TRBV9; D is unclear. Germline values: CDR1 SGDLS, CDR2 YYNGEE. The germline V and J ends were trimmed by 0 bases and 9 bases, with 18 bases remaining between them. The CDR3 contains 15 residues. CDR3 nucleotides: TGTGCCAGCAGCGTAGGTCTTGGAGGAAAACAGAAAGCTTTCTTT. It yields the protein CASSVGLGGKQKAFF.

This clonotype appeared many times. This chain connects TRBV12-3 or TRBV12-4 to TRBJ1-2; tentatively, D is TRBD1 (6 bases). CDR3 size: 15 residues. V was pared by 4 bases and J by 4 bases, with 16 bases between. CDR3 sequence (DNA): TGTGCCAGCAGTTCGCAGGGGTTCGGGGTCTATGGCTACACCTTC. Its protein product is CASSSQGFGVYGYTF.

The table lists this clonotype with a few counts. The V and J genes are TRBV6-2 or TRBV6-3 and TRBJ2-5; maybe TRBD2 (6 bases). The CDR3 spans 15 residues. Deletions cut 8 bases from V and 3 bases from J, with 19 bases between. CDR1 is MNHEY and CDR2 is SVGEGT in the germline V gene. The CDR3 protein is CASGALRDFEETQYF. Here the CDR3 DNA reads TGTGCCAGCGGTGCCCTCCGGGACTTCGAAGAGACCCAGTACTTC.

This chain joins TRBV7-9 and TRBJ2-1; 9 bases agree with TRBD1. With V trimmed by 5 bases and J by 9 bases, 8 bases remained unmatched. CDR1 is SEHNR and CDR2 is FQNEAQ in the germline V gene (reference sequence). The CDR3 has 14 amino acids. The CDR3 region has the DNA TGTGCCAGCAGCCTAATACAGGGGGCAGGTGAGCAGTTCTTC. Translated, it gives CASSLIQGAGEQFF.

CDR3 loop: CASSDPAGQSGKVRDSYNEQFF. CDR3 sequence (DNA): TGTGCCAGCTCTGACCCCGCAGGGCAGAGCGGGAAAGTACGCGACTCCTACAATGAGCAGTTCTTC. The J gene is TRBJ2-1, the V gene TRBV6-4; 7 nucleotides align to TRBD2. J was trimmed by 0 bases and V by 8 bases; bases with no gene match: 28. Germline V CDR1 and CDR2: MRHNA, SNTAGT. The CDR3 extends over 22 amino acids.

This clonotype was observed a few times. This chain links TRBV5-1 with TRBJ2-7; D uncertain. CDR1 SGHRS and CDR2 YFSETQ come from the germline V gene. V shed 0 bases and J shed 6 bases, with 7 bases lying between them. The CDR3 totals 12 residues. The CDR3 reads CASSLANREQYF. CDR3 nucleotide sequence: TGCGCCAGCAGCTTGGCCAACCGCGAGCAGTACTTC. Full variable domain (rest looked up from reference TRBV5-1 and TRBJ2-7): KAGVTQTPRYLIKTRGQQVTLSCSPISGHRSVSWYQQTPGQGLQFLFEYFSETQRNKGNFPGRFSGRQFSNSRSEMNVSTLELGDSALYLCASSLANREQYFGPGTRLTVT.

This clonotype came up a few times. This chain links TRBV5-1 with TRBJ2-1; D gene ambiguous. From germline, CDR1 is SGHRS and CDR2 YFSETQ. The CDR3 sequence is 16 residues long. Trimming removed 0 bases from V and 4 bases from J, with 14 bases in between. The CDR3 here is CASSLAILAQYNEQFF. CDR3 nucleotide sequence: TGCGCCAGCAGCTTGGCAATACTGGCCCAGTACAATGAGCAGTTCTTC.

Comments on this clonotype: The junction differs from germline at one of its ends, possibly a read error. The genes are TRBV12-3 or TRBV12-4 and TRBJ2-3; no clear D. CDR3 length: 13 residues. The CDR3 here is CASTAFRPPLLHF. DNA for the CDR3: TGTGCCAGCACCGCCTTCCGACCCCCCTTGTTGCATTTT.

The chain uses TRBV5-6 and TRBJ2-1; TRBD2 is a possible D gene (6 bases). The germline gives CDR1 SGHDT, CDR2 YYEEEE. V shed 1 base and J shed 7 bases, with 15 bases lying between them. CDR3 length: 15 amino acids. This CDR3 is CASSLYGGGDNEQFF. DNA of the CDR3: TGTGCCAGCAGCTTGTACGGTGGCGGGGATAATGAGCAGTTCTTC.

CDR3 nucleotide sequence: TGTGCCAGCACCCGAGGGGAGACCGGGGAGCTGTTTTTT. It specifies CASTRGETGELFF. The rearrangement uses TRBV5-6 and TRBJ2-2; the D call may be TRBD1 or TRBD2 (5 bases each). Per the germline V gene, CDR1 is SGHDT and CDR2 is YYEEEE. V shed 6 bases and J shed 5 bases, with 11 bases lying between them. The CDR3 totals 13 residues.

The CDR3 here is CSVVLGLNTEAFF. CDR3 nucleotides: TGCAGCGTTGTCCTGGGCCTGAACACTGAAGCTTTCTTT. The chain couples TRBV29-1 to TRBJ1-1; no clear D. The V end was cut by 4 bases, the J end by 0 bases, with 9 bases between. This CDR3 spans 13 amino acids. Germline CDR1 SQVTM, CDR2 ANQGSEA.

This clonotype was picked up many times. The chain is built from TRBV15 and TRBJ2-5, with a possible D match to TRBD1 (6 bases). This CDR3 is 17 amino acids long. Trimming removed 5 bases at V and 2 bases at J, with 21 bases between. CDR1 and CDR2 from the germline V gene are LNHNV and YYDKDF (reference sequence). CDR3 sequence: CATSRRPLGHYQETQYF. In DNA, the CDR3 is TGTGCCACCAGCCGACGACCTTTGGGACATTATCAAGAGACCCAGTACTTC. The whole variable domain, filled in from reference TRBV15 and TRBJ2-5, reads DAMVIQNPRYQVTQFGKPVTLSCSQTLNHNVMYWYQQKSSQAPKLLFHYYDKDFNNEADTPDNFQSRRPNTSFCFLDIRSPGLGDTAMYLCATSRRPLGHYQETQYFGPGTRLLVL.

This clonotype was counted at least ten times. This CDR3 is CASSIETSSYNEQFF. Written as DNA, the CDR3 is TGCGCCAGCAGCATCGAGACTAGCTCCTACAATGAGCAGTTCTTC. This chain joins TRBV5-1 and TRBJ2-1, with D possibly matching TRBD2 (6 bases). Trimming took 4 bases from V and 0 from J, leaving 11 bases between them. CDR3 length equals 15 residues. CDR1 and CDR2 (germline): SGHRS, YFSETQ.

The chain recombines TRBV6-1 with TRBJ2-7, with 15 bases identical to TRBD2. V lost 4 bases and J lost 2; bases outside the gene matches: 3. Germline assignment: CDR1 MNHNS and CDR2 SASEGT. The CDR3 sequence is 16 residues long. The CDR3: CASSVRTSGRAYEQYF. The CDR3 nucleotides are TGTGCCAGCAGTGTAAGGACTAGCGGGAGGGCCTACGAGCAGTACTTC.

Note on this clonotype: This may be a read error, as it is one base from a much larger clone. J is TRBJ2-6 and V is TRBV5-1, with D tentatively TRBD1 (6 bases). The V gene lost 4 bases and the J gene lost 2 bases, with 10 bases spanning the gap. CDR3 length: 15 amino acids. Germline lookup yields CDR1 SGHRS and CDR2 YFSETQ. The DNA of the CDR3 is TGCGCCAGCAGCCCAACAGGGCCTGGGGCCAACGTCCTGACTTTC. Translation gives CASSPTGPGANVLTF.

The V and J genes are TRBV5-1 and TRBJ2-5; D is unresolved. Germline V gives CDR1 SGHRS, CDR2 YFSETQ. Trimming shortened V by 4 bases and J by 6 bases, and 16 bases separated the two germline ends. This CDR3 has 14 residues. CDR3 amino acids: CASSMAPPQQTQYF. CDR3 coding DNA: TGCGCCAGCAGCATGGCCCCCCCGCAGCAGACCCAGTACTTC.

The chain joins TRBV6-1 to TRBJ1-2, with 9 bases fitting TRBD1. Germline values: CDR1 MNHNS, CDR2 SASEGT. The CDR3 has 16 amino acids. V shed 7 bases and J 1 base; nucleotides not matched to a gene: 10. The CDR3 protein is CASKNRDRVINYGYTF. The CDR3 bases are TGTGCCAGCAAGAACCGGGACAGGGTCATTAACTATGGCTACACCTTC.

This rearrangement joins TRBV2 to TRBJ2-5; unclear D gene. The V gene lost 11 bases and the J gene lost 2 bases, with 12 bases spanning the gap. The CDR3 runs 12 residues. The germline gives CDR1 SNHLY, CDR2 FYNNEI. The CDR3 DNA sequence: TGTGCCGGAAGGACGGAGCAAGAGACCCAGTACTTC. This codes for CAGRTEQETQYF.

This clonotype was counted a few times. The chain uses TRBV13 and TRBJ2-1; 11 bases are shared with TRBD2. V lost 4 bases to trimming and J lost 5 bases; unmatched junction nucleotides: 13. There are 18 residues in the CDR3. Per germline, CDR1 PRHDT and CDR2 FYEKMQ (reference sequence). The CDR3 DNA follows: TGTGCCAGCAGCTCCCTCGGAGACCCGGGACTAGCGGACAATGAGCAGTTCTTC. It codes for CASSSLGDPGLADNEQFF.

The gene calls are TRBV6-2 or TRBV6-3 and TRBJ2-1; tentatively, D is TRBD1 or TRBD2 (5 bases each). The germline V and J ends were trimmed by 6 bases and 10 bases, with 10 bases remaining between them. The CDR3 is 11 residues long. Germline V CDR1 and CDR2: MNHEY, SVGEGT. CDR3 bases: TGTGCCAGCAGATCGGGGCGGGAGCAGTTCTTC. Translation gives CASRSGREQFF.

This rearrangement joins TRBV7-2 to TRBJ2-1; TRBD2 aligns across 12 bases. Losses at the gene ends were 6 bases for V and 10 bases for J; bases not matched to a gene: 10. This CDR3 spans 15 amino acids. Germline assignment: CDR1 SGHTA and CDR2 FQGNSA. CDR3 protein: CASRRLAGAVDEQFF. As DNA, the CDR3 is TGTGCCAGCAGACGACTAGCGGGAGCGGTGGACGAGCAGTTCTTC. The full variable domain, completed using reference TRBV7-2 and TRBJ2-1, is GAGVSQSPSNKVTEKGKDVELRCDPISGHTALYWYRQSLGQGLEFLIYFQGNSAPDKSGLPSDRFSAERTGGSVSTLTIQRTQQEDSAVYLCASRRLAGAVDEQFFGPGTRLTVL.

A few counts support this clonotype. The V and J genes are TRBV20-1 and TRBJ1-5, with D perhaps TRBD1 (6 bases). CDR1 is DFQATT and CDR2 is SNEGSKA in the germline V gene (reference sequence). Trimming stripped 6 bases from V and 1 base from J, with 19 bases between. This CDR3 region has 16 residues. This CDR3 is CSALRRGQWSNQPQHF. CDR3 DNA sequence: TGCAGTGCCCTAAGGCGTGGACAGTGGAGCAATCAGCCCCAGCATTTT.

The rearrangement joins TRBV12-3 or TRBV12-4 to TRBJ1-5; TRBD1 agrees at 8 bases. Unmatched junction bases numbered 5, after V lost 4 bases and J lost 3 bases. The CDR3 covers 15 residues. The CDR3 DNA reads as TGTGCCAGCAGTTCGCGGACAGGGTTCAATCAGCCCCAGCATTTT. This translates into CASSSRTGFNQPQHF.

Written as DNA, the CDR3 is TGCGCCAGCAGCTTGGCTCTGACCCGGGGTGAAAAACTGTTTTTT. Translated, it gives CASSLALTRGEKLFF. The rearrangement joins TRBV5-1 to TRBJ1-4, with D unclear. Germline V gene sequence: CDR1 SGHRS, CDR2 YFSETQ. V was clipped by 0 bases and J by 7 bases, with 13 bases between them. The CDR3 extends over 15 amino acids.

There are many counts of this clonotype. J is TRBJ2-7 and V is TRBV6-5, with a possible D match to TRBD1 (5 bases). V was trimmed by 0 bases and J by 4 bases, leaving 13 bases between them. The germline V gene encodes CDR1 MNHEY and CDR2 SVGAGI. The CDR3 consists of 15 residues. CDR3 sequence reads: CASSYSGLGVYEQYF. The CDR3 nucleotides are TGTGCCAGCAGTTACTCGGGGCTAGGGGTGTACGAGCAGTACTTC.